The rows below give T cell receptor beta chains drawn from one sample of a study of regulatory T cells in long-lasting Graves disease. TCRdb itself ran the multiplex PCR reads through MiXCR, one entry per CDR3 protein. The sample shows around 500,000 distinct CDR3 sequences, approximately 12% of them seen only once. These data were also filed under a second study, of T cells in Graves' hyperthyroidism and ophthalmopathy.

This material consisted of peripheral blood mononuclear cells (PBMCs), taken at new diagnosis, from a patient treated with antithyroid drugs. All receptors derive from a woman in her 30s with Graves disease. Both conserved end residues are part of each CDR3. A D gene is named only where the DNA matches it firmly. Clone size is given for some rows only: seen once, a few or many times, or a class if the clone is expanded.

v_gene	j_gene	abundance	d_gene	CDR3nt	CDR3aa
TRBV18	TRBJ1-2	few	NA	TGTGCCAGCTCACCCAGTTCGGGCCGACGGGGGGGCTACACCTTC	CASSPSSGRRGGYTF
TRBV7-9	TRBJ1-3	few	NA	TGTGCCAACAGCTTTTTCGGAAACACCATATATTTT	CANSFFGNTIYF
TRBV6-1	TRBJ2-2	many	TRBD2	TGTGCCAGCAGCCCATACCCGGGAGGAGGAGGAACCGGGGAGCTGTTTTTT	CASSPYPGGGGTGELFF
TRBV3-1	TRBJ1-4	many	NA	TGTGCCAGCAGCCAAGATAGGGGACTCCTAAATGAAAAACTGTTTTTT	CASSQDRGLLNEKLFF
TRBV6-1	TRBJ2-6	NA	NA	TGTGCCAGCACCCAGGGGTCTGGGGCCAACGTCCTGACTTTC	CASTQGSGANVLTF
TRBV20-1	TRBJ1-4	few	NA	TGCAGTGCTAGAGGACAGACTAATGAAAAACTGTTTTTT	CSARGQTNEKLFF
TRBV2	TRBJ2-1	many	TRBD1	TGTGCCAGCAGTGGGGGACAGGGCGCCAATGAGCAGTTCTTC	CASSGGQGANEQFF
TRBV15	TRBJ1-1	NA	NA	TGTGCCACCAGCAGAGAGGTTAGCTTGAACACTGAAGCTTTCTTT	CATSREVSLNTEAFF
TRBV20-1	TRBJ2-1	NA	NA	TGCAGTGCTAGGATGAGGGCCTCCTACAATGAGCAGTTCTTC	CSARMRASYNEQFF
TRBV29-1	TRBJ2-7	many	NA	TGCAGCGTTGAAGTTATGACAGGAGAAGAGCAGTACTTC	CSVEVMTGEEQYF
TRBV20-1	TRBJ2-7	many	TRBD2	TGCAGTGCTAGAATAAGCGGGAGGGCCCTCCACGAGCAGTACTTC	CSARISGRALHEQYF
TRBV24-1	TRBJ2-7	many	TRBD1	TGTGCCACCAGTGATCCCCGACAGGGTGGTAACGAGCAGTACTTC	CATSDPRQGGNEQYF
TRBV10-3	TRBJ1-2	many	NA	TGTGCCATCAGGGAAACAGGGCTGGCTGGCTACACCTTC	CAIRETGLAGYTF
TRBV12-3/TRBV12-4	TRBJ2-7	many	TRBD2	TGTGCCAGCAGTGATAGCGGGAGATCCTACGAGCAGTACTTC	CASSDSGRSYEQYF
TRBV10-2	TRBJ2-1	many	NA	TGCGCCAGCAGTGAAGGACCGCCCTCCTACAATGAGCAGTTCTTC	CASSEGPPSYNEQFF
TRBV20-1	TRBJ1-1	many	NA	TGCAGTGCTAGCTCCAGGAACACTGAAGCTTTCTTT	CSASSRNTEAFF
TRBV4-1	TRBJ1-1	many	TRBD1	TGCGCCAGCAGCCACCGTCCCGGGACAGGGATGAACACTGAAGCTTTCTTT	CASSHRPGTGMNTEAFF
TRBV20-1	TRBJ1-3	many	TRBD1	TGCAGTGCTATCCCCGGGACAGCTGGAAACACCATATATTTT	CSAIPGTAGNTIYF
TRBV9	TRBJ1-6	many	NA	TGTGCCAGCAGCGTACGGAGGGTAGGCTCACCCCTCCACTTT	CASSVRRVGSPLHF
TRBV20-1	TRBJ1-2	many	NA	TGCAGTGCTACCCCAAGGGTTCTGGCCTATGGCTACACCTTC	CSATPRVLAYGYTF
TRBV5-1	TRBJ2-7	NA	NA	TGCGCCAGCAGCTCCCCACTAGCTGGGGGAGCCTACGAGCAGTACTTC	CASSSPLAGGAYEQYF
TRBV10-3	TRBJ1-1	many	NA	TGTGCCAACCGCGGGGGGGGAGCAACTGAAGCTTTCTTT	CANRGGGATEAFF
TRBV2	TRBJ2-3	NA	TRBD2	TGTGCCAGCATGCTCGCTAGCGGGGTCTTGGATACGCAGTATTTT	CASMLASGVLDTQYF
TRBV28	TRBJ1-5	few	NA	TGTGCCAGCAGTTTAAGGGGGGCCCAGCATTTT	CASSLRGAQHF
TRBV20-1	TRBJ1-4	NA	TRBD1	TGCAGTGCTAGACAGGGGGATGAAAAACTGTTTTTT	CSARQGDEKLFF
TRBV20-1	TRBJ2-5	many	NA	TGCAGTGTCGCCCCCCGGGTAGCGTCGCCCCAGTACTTC	CSVAPRVASPQYF
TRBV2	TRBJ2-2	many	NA	TGTGCCAGCGTAGAGAACACCGGGGAGCTGTTTTTT	CASVENTGELFF
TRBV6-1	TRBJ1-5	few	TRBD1	TGTGCCAGCAGACCCAGGACAGGTTATAGCAATCAGCCCCAGCATTTT	CASRPRTGYSNQPQHF